This T cell receptor (beta chain) was recovered during a study of beta chain features in type 1 diabetes. General study points: Within each of all four CD4+ subsets, Type 1 diabetes patients had TCRB CDR3s that were moderately but significantly shorter. Because the template was cDNA, high-expressing cells might be over-represented. Amplification by PCR could prefer shorter templates, with the same effect in patients and controls.

All of the isolated RNA was reverse transcribed, so expressed TCRB transcripts were sequenced. About 3.4 million reads on average were seen across naive, central memory and regulatory T cell samples. Generated by immunoSEQ multiplex PCR, the TCRdb table keeps only in-frame clones and is missing some. Counted here are 310,000 or so clones, around 10% occurring once; the ten biggest clones make up 0.015%. As for this clone: Antigen: not known.

The CDR3 is 16 amino acids. The sequencing sample was made of naive CD4+ T cells from blood. The origin of this receptor is a woman between 25 and 40 years old in good health. The V and J genes are TRBV21-1 and TRBJ2-1; the table gives TRBD2 as D, unverified against the DNA. TRBV21-1 is a pseudogene segment. CDR3 nucleotides: TGTGCCAGCAGCAAATCGGGGCTAGCGGGAGTGAATGAGCAGTTCTTC. As protein: CASSKSGLAGVNEQFF.